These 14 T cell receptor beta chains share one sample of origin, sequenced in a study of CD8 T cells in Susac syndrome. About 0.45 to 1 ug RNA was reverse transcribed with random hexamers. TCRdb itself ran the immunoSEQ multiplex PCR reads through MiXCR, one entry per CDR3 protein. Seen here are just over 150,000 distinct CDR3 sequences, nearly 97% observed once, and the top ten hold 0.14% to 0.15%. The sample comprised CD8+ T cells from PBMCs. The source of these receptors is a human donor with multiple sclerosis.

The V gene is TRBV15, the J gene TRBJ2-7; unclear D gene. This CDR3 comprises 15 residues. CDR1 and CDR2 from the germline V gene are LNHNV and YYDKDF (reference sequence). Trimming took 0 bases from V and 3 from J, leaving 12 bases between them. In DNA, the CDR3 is TGTGCCACCAGCAGAGATCTCAACGACTTCTACGAGCAGTACGTC. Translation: CATSRDLNDFYEQYV.

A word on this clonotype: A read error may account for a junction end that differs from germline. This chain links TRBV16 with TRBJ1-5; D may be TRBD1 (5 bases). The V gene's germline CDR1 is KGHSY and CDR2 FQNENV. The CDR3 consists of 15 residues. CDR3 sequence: CASSPIPGPGTGWYF. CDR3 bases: TGTGCCAGCAGCCCCATTCCGGGACCTGGGACGGGGTGGTATTTT.

CDR3 protein: CASSLDPGGQFF. For the CDR3, the DNA is TGTGCCAGCAGCTTGGATCCAGGAGGGCAGTTCTTC. This chain links TRBV5-6 with TRBJ2-1; possible D gene TRBD2, 5 bases. The CDR3 runs 12 residues. Germline V gives CDR1 SGHDT, CDR2 YYEEEE. V lost 0 bases and J lost 12, with 10 bases in between.

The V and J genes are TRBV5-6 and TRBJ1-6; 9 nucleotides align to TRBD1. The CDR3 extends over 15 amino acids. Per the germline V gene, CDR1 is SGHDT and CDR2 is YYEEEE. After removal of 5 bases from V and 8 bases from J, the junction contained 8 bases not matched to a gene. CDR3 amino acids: CASSTAGTGYSPLHF. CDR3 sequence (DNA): TGTGCCAGCAGTACGGCAGGGACAGGGTATTCACCCCTCCACTTT.

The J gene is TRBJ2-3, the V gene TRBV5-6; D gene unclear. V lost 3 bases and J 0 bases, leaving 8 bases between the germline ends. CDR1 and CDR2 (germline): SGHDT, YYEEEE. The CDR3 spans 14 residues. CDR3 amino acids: CASSYPSSTDTQYF. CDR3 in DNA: TGTGCCAGCAGCTACCCCTCCAGCACAGATACGCAGTATTTT.

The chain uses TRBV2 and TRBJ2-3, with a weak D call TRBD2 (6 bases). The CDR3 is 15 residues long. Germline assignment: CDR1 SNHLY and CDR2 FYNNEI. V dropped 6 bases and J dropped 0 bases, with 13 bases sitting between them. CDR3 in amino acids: CASRAGTASTDTQYF. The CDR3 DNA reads TGTGCCAGCAGGGCCGGGACTGCAAGCACAGATACGCAGTATTTT.

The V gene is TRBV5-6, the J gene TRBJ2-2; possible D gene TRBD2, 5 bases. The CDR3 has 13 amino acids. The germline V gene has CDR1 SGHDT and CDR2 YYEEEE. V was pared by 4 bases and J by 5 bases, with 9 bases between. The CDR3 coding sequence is TGTGCCAGCAGCCCCCGCGGGACCGGGGAGCTGTTTTTT. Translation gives CASSPRGTGELFF.

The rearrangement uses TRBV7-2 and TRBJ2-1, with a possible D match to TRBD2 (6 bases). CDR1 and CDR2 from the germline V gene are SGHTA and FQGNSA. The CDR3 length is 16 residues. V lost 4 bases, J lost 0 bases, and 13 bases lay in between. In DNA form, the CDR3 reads TGTGCCAGCAGCTCGTTCGGGGGAAGCTCCTACAATGAGCAGTTCTTC. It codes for CASSSFGGSSYNEQFF.

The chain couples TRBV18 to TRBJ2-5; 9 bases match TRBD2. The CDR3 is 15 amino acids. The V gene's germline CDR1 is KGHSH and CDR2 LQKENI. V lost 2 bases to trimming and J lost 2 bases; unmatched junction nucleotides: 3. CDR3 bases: TGTGCCAGCTCACCATCTAGCGGGGCACAAGAGACCCAGTACTTC. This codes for CASSPSSGAQETQYF.

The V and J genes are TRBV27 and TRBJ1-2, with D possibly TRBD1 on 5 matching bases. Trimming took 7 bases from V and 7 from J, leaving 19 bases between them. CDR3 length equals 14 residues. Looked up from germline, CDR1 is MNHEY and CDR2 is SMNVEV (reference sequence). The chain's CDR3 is CASKPGGRIPGYTF. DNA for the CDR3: TGTGCCAGCAAACCTGGGGGGAGGATCCCTGGCTACACCTTC.

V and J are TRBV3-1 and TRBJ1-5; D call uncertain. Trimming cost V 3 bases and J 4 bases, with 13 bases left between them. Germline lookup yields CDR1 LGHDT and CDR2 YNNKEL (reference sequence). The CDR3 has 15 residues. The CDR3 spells CASSQGLRLNQPQHF. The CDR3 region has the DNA TGTGCCAGCAGCCAGGGTCTCCGCCTTAATCAGCCCCAGCATTTT.

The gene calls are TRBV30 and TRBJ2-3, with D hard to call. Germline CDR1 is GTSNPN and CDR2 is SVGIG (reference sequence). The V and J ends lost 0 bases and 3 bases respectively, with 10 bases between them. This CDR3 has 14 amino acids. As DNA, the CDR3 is TGTGCCTGGAGTGTGGATTTGAGGACAGATACGCAGTATTTT. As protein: CAWSVDLRTDTQYF.

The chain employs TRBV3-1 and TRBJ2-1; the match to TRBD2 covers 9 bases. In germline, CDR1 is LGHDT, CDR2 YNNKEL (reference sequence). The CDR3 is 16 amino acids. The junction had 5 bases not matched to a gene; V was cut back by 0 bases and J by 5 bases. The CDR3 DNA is TGTGCCAGCAGCCAAGAACGATCTAGCGGGGACAATGAGCAGTTCTTC. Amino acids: CASSQERSSGDNEQFF.

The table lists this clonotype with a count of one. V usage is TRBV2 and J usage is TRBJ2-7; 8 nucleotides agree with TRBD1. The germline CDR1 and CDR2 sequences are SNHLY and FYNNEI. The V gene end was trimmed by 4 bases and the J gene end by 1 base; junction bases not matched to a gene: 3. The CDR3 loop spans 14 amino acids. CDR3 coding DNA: TGTGCCAGCAGTGGGGGACAGGCTTCCTACGAGCAGTACTTC. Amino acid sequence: CASSGGQASYEQYF.